This T cell receptor (beta chain) was captured in a study of shared clonotypes between healthy human individuals. Overall study results and limits: An effect of sequencing depth on clonotype sharing among donors was expected.

Unsorted PBMC samples were amplified in replicate PCRs containing 300 ng DNA, tens of thousands of T cell genomes. The data were produced by immunoSEQ multiplex PCR, yet TCRdb's version contains in-frame clones alone and is incomplete. This repertoire shows around 430,000 clones, around 75% found once; its top ten account for roughly 13%. On this clone: Its specificity is not known.

This CDR3 has 13 amino acids. Trimming cost V 5 bases and J 6 bases, with 11 bases left between them. Germline V CDR1 and CDR2: MDHEN, SYDVKM. Sequencing was performed on PBMCs. This chain joins TRBV28 and TRBJ1-5; D uncertain. This TCR was sampled from a woman in her thirties or forties in good health. Some clones in this sample may be carry-over from other donors' samples. DNA for the CDR3: TGTGCCAGCAGTACCCGACGTGGTCAGCCCCAGCATTTT. It encodes CASSTRRGQPQHF.